The 14 T cell receptor beta chains presented below share a single source sample, sequenced in a study of siplizumab effects on memory and regulatory T cells. Clones were sequenced by immunoSEQ multiplex PCR, and TCRdb holds only the in-frame ones, with some missing. The repertoire has 100,000 or so clones, 75% to 95% of them found once; the top ten carry roughly 0.16%. The sequencing sample was made of CD4+ T cells sorted from blood. All receptors derive from a human donor in good health.

The chain links TRBV11-3 to TRBJ2-3; D not resolved. The CDR3 consists of 16 residues. Germline CDR1 is SGHNT and CDR2 is YENEEA. V shed 5 bases and J shed 0 bases, with 15 bases lying between them. CDR3 DNA sequence: TGTGCCAGCAGCCCCGGGTACCTTGGAAGCACAGATACGCAGTATTTT. It is translated as CASSPGYLGSTDTQYF. Combining the CDR3 with reference TRBV11-3 and TRBJ2-3 gives the whole variable domain EAGVVQSPRYKIIEKKQPVAFWCNPISGHNTLYWYLQNLGQGPELLIRYENEEAVDDSQLPKDRFSAERLKGVDSTLKIQPAELGDSAVYLCASSPGYLGSTDTQYFGPGTRLTVL.

The gene calls are TRBV18 and TRBJ1-1, with D hard to call. This CDR3 is built from 13 residues. Germline lookup yields CDR1 KGHSH and CDR2 LQKENI. The V end lost 5 bases, the J end lost 3 bases, and 10 bases lay between the germline ends. The CDR3: CASSSTRDTEAFF. CDR3 DNA: TGTGCCAGCTCATCGACACGTGACACTGAAGCTTTCTTT.

The chain links TRBV19 to TRBJ2-7, with D uncertain. The V gene lost 8 bases and the J gene lost 2 bases, with 16 bases spanning the gap. There are 14 residues in the CDR3. Germline CDR1 reads LNHDA; CDR2 reads SQIVND (reference sequence). The CDR3 sequence is CASLGPDPPYEQYF. The CDR3 nucleotides read TGTGCCAGTTTGGGCCCCGATCCCCCCTACGAGCAGTACTTC.

CDR3 nucleotide sequence: TGTGCCAGCTCGGAGGGGACGTCCACTGAAGCTTTCTTT. Translation: CASSEGTSTEAFF. This chain links TRBV18 with TRBJ1-1, with D perhaps TRBD1 (5 bases). The germline CDR1 and CDR2 sequences are KGHSH and LQKENI. Trimming pared 6 bases from V and 4 bases from J, leaving 12 bases between. The CDR3 totals 13 residues.

This CDR3 reads CASSQEGSPSGYGYTF. The DNA for the CDR3 is TGCGCCAGCAGCCAGGAGGGTAGCCCTTCAGGATATGGCTACACCTTC. This rearrangement joins TRBV5-1 to TRBJ1-2; D uncertain. Germline CDR1 and CDR2: SGHRS and YFSETQ. The CDR3 covers 16 residues. V was pared by 4 bases and J by 5 bases, with 21 bases between.

This clone was detected only a few times. V gene TRBV6-1 combines with J gene TRBJ1-1; TRBD1 might be the D (6 bases). V was cut by 7 bases and J by 10 bases, with 19 bases left in between. Germline values: CDR1 MNHNS, CDR2 SASEGT. This CDR3 contains 13 residues. CDR3 region: CASILWGALRAFF. The CDR3 region has the DNA TGTGCCAGCATACTTTGGGGGGCCTTGCGAGCTTTCTTT.

This clone was observed once. The chain employs TRBV10-1 and TRBJ1-1, with 7 bases identical to TRBD1. V was clipped by 10 bases and J by 4 bases; unmatched bases: 9. The CDR3 runs 13 residues. Germline-derived CDR1 and CDR2 are WNHNN and SYGVQD (reference sequence). Here the CDR3 reads CATQGQLGTEAFF. CDR3 nucleotides: TGCGCCACCCAGGGACAGTTGGGCACTGAAGCTTTCTTT.

The chain uses TRBV19 and TRBJ1-5; a possible D gene is TRBD1 (6 bases). CDR1 is LNHDA, CDR2 SQIVND, per germline (reference sequence). V lost 8 bases to trimming and J lost 0 bases, with 14 bases between them. The CDR3 spans 15 residues. The CDR3 sequence: CASRPTGISNQPQHF. The CDR3 bases are TGTGCCAGTCGCCCTACAGGGATTAGCAATCAGCCCCAGCATTTT. Full variable domain (missing parts from reference TRBV19 and TRBJ1-5): DGGITQSPKYLFRKEGQNVTLSCEQNLNHDAMYWYRQDPGQGLRLIYYSQIVNDFQKGDIAEGYSVSREKKESFPLTVTSAQKNPTAFYLCASRPTGISNQPQHFGDGTRLSIL.

This rearrangement joins TRBV28 to TRBJ1-5, with TRBD1 matching 7 bases. The CDR3 has 15 amino acids. V was clipped by 5 bases and J by 6 bases; unmatched bases: 10. CDR1 and CDR2 from the germline V gene are MDHEN and SYDVKM. In DNA, the CDR3 is TGTGCCAGCAGTGGCAAACAGGGGTTGGGTCAGCCCCAGCATTTT. Translated, it gives CASSGKQGLGQPQHF.

The J gene is TRBJ2-7, the V gene TRBV9; D uncertain. There are 14 residues in the CDR3. Germline V CDR1 and CDR2: SGDLS, YYNGEE. The V end lost 0 bases, the J end lost 6 bases, and 13 bases lay between the germline ends. CDR3 bases: TGTGCCAGCAGCGTAGCTGGTAGCCTCTTCGAGCAGTACTTC. Its translation is CASSVAGSLFEQYF.

This clone was picked up one time. V gene TRBV5-8 combines with J gene TRBJ1-3; 7 bases are shared with TRBD1. The CDR3 runs 14 residues. CDR1 SGHTS and CDR2 YDEGEE come from the germline V gene. The J segment lost 3 bases and the V segment lost 4 bases, leaving 4 bases of the junction unmatched. The chain's CDR3 is CASSRTGVGNTIYF. The CDR3 nucleotides read TGTGCCAGCAGCCGGACAGGTGTTGGAAACACCATATATTTT.

This clone was recorded only once. The chain is built from TRBV9 and TRBJ1-4; D uncertain. This CDR3 has 15 amino acids. The germline V gene has CDR1 SGDLS and CDR2 YYNGEE. The germline V and J ends were trimmed by 4 bases and 5 bases, with 15 bases remaining between them. CDR3 nucleotide sequence: TGTGCCAGCAGCCCGTCCCACAGTCCCAATGAAAAACTGTTTTTT. This codes for CASSPSHSPNEKLFF. The full variable domain, rest sourced from reference TRBV9 and TRBJ1-4, is DSGVTQTPKHLITATGQRVTLRCSPRSGDLSVYWYQQSLDQGLQFLIQYYNGEERAKGNILERFSAQQFPDLHSELNLSSLELGDSALYFCASSPSHSPNEKLFFGSGTQLSVL.

The chain carries TRBV9 and TRBJ2-7, with TRBD1 as a possible D gene (6 bases). Germline CDR1 reads SGDLS; CDR2 reads YYNGEE. The CDR3 has 13 residues. V gave up 3 bases and J gave up 0 bases, with 7 bases separating them. The CDR3 DNA is TGTGCCAGCAGCGAGACAGGCTCCTACGAGCAGTACTTC. Translated, it gives CASSETGSYEQYF.

The chain recombines TRBV6-4 with TRBJ2-1, with D perhaps assigned TRBD1 or TRBD2 (6 bases each). Germline V gives CDR1 MRHNA, CDR2 SNTAGT. This CDR3 comprises 12 residues. Trimming took off 4 bases at V and 10 bases at J, with 11 bases between the two ends. Here the CDR3 DNA reads TGTGCCAGCAGTGCCCCCGGGGGCGAGCAGTTCTTC. Its translation: CASSAPGGEQFF.